One and the same sample provided the 4 T cell receptor beta chains below, sequenced in a study of blood T cell repertoires in COVID-19. The table came from immunoSEQ multiplex PCR; TCRdb's copy has only in-frame clones and leaves some out. Of fewer than 65,000 clones detected, 91% appear once; the ten largest clones hold around 7.3%. Material: peripheral blood. The receptors originated from a woman in her sixties or seventies with active or convalescent COVID-19.

The chain has TRBV19 and TRBJ1-6; D remains unclear. The CDR3 consists of 14 residues. V was shortened by 5 bases and J by 7 bases, with 12 bases between the two germline ends. Germline CDR1 reads LNHDA; CDR2 reads SQIVND (reference sequence). The CDR3 DNA reads TGTGCCAGTAGTCTCCAGGTGCCCAATTCACCCCTCCACTTT. Its translation is CASSLQVPNSPLHF.

This chain connects TRBV2 to TRBJ2-7, with 7 positions matching TRBD2. The CDR3 runs 13 residues. From germline, CDR1 is SNHLY and CDR2 FYNNEI. Trimming at V came to 7 bases and at J to 2 bases, leaving 5 bases not matched to a gene. The DNA for the CDR3 is TGTGCCAGCAAGAGCGGGGCTACCTACGAGCAGTACTTC. Its translation: CASKSGATYEQYF.

The chain couples TRBV30 to TRBJ1-5; D is possibly TRBD1 (6 bases). This CDR3 has 21 residues. Trimming removed 0 bases at V and 4 bases at J, with 31 bases between. The germline gives CDR1 GTSNPN, CDR2 SVGIG (reference sequence). The CDR3 DNA reads as TGTGCCTGGAGTGTAGGATTGATGATGGGACAAGCTAAATGGGGGAATCAGCCCCAGCATTTT. It translates to CAWSVGLMMGQAKWGNQPQHF.

The genes are TRBV6-5 and TRBJ2-3, with 8 positions matching TRBD2. The CDR3 is 15 amino acids. The V segment lost 8 bases and the J segment 2 bases; nucleotides outside the gene matches: 9. Germline-derived CDR1 and CDR2 are MNHEY and SVGAGI. The CDR3 spells CASARGGTHTDTQYF. CDR3 nucleotide sequence: TGTGCCAGCGCACGGGGGGGCACACACACAGATACGCAGTATTTT.